This entry features one T cell receptor beta chain sequence. Profiled with immunoSEQ multiplex PCR; TCRdb holds only in-frame clones, not every one. This sample has more than 40,000 clones, with 80% to 90% found just once. These data come from a study of blood T cell repertoires in COVID-19. Germline V gene sequence: CDR1 SGHTS, CDR2 YDEGEE. With 4 bases clipped from V and 6 bases from J, the junction kept 5 bases outside the gene matches. This CDR3 is built from 14 residues. The sample was peripheral blood. V gene TRBV5-8 combines with J gene TRBJ2-7; TRBD1 aligns across 12 bases. This TCR came from a woman aged 80 or over with acute or convalescent COVID-19. The chain's CDR3 is CASSTGQGAFEQYF. The CDR3 coding sequence is TGTGCCAGCAGCACGGGACAGGGGGCTTTCGAGCAGTACTTC.